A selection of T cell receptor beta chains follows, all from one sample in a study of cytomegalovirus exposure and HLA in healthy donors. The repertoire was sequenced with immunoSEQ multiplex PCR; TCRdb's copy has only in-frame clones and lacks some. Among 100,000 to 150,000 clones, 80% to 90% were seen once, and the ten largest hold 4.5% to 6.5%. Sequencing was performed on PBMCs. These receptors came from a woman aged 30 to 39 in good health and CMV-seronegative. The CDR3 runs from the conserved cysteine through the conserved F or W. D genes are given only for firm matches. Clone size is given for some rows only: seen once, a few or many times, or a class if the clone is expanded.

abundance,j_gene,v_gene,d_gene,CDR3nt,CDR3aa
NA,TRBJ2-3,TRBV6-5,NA,TGTGCCAGCAGTTACAAGGGGTTCGAACGCACAGATACGCAGTATTTT,CASSYKGFERTDTQYF
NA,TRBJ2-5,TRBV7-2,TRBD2,TGTGCCAGCAGCTTATTAGGCGGGAGGGAAGAGACCCAGTACTTC,CASSLLGGREETQYF
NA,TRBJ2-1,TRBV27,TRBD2,TGTGCCAGCAGTTTCGGACTAGCGGAGTACAATGAGCAGTTCTTC,CASSFGLAEYNEQFF
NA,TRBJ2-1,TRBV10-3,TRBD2,TGTGCCATGAGGGTTGGGAGGGATTCTCACAATGAGCAGTTCTTC,CAMRVGRDSHNEQFF
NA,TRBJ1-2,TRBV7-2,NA,TGTGCCAGCAGCTTTAAAGGACTATCTAACTATGGCTACACCTTC,CASSFKGLSNYGYTF
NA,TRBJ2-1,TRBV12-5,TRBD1,TGTGCTAGTGGTTTGGACGGCGGGACAGGTATCGATGAGCAGTTCTTC,CASGLDGGTGIDEQFF
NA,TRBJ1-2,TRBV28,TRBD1,TGTGCCAGCAGGCGACAGGGTCATGGCTACACCTTC,CASRRQGHGYTF
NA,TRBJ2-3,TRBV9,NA,TGTGCCAGCAGCGTTGGAGTATCAGATACGCAGTATTTT,CASSVGVSDTQYF
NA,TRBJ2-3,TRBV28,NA,TGTGCCAGCAGTTTACCCGGGAGTTTGCGAGATACGCAGTATTTT,CASSLPGSLRDTQYF
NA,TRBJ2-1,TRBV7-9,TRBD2,TGTTCCAGCAGCTTAGGCCGGAGTAGCGGGAGGAAAACCAACGAGCAGTTCTTC,CSSSLGRSSGRKTNEQFF
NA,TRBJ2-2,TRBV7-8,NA,TGTGCCAGCAGCTGGCGGAGATCTATCACCGGGGAGCTGTTTTTT,CASSWRRSITGELFF
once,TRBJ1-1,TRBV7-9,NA,TGTGCCAGCAGCCCACAGGGGAACACTGAAGCTTTCTTT,CASSPQGNTEAFF
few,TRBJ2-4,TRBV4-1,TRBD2,TGCGCCAGCAGCCAAGCGGGGGGTGGGAAAAACATTCAGTACTTC,CASSQAGGGKNIQYF
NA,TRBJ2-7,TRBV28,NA,TGTGCCAGCAGTTTGACAGTTTTCTACGAGCAGTACTTC,CASSLTVFYEQYF